Included here is one TCR beta chain sequence, with context. V was clipped by 3 bases and J by 7 bases, with 16 bases between them. The germline gives CDR1 DFQATT, CDR2 SNEGSKA (reference sequence). This CDR3 spans 14 amino acids. The sample originates from a study of CD8 T cells in Susac syndrome. Reverse transcription of roughly 0.45 to 1 ug RNA used random hexamers. One entry per CDR3 protein, called by TCRdb with MiXCR from the immunoSEQ multiplex PCR reads. Of 75,000 to 100,000 distinct CDR3 sequences listed, approximately 93% are singletons. The specimen was CD8+ T cells from PBMCs. The chain couples TRBV20-1 to TRBJ2-1, with D perhaps being TRBD1 or TRBD2 (5 bases each). The sequence came from a human donor with Susac syndrome. The CDR3 is CSASLGRLGNEQFF. As DNA, the CDR3 is TGCAGTGCTAGCCTGGGACGATTGGGAAATGAGCAGTTCTTC.